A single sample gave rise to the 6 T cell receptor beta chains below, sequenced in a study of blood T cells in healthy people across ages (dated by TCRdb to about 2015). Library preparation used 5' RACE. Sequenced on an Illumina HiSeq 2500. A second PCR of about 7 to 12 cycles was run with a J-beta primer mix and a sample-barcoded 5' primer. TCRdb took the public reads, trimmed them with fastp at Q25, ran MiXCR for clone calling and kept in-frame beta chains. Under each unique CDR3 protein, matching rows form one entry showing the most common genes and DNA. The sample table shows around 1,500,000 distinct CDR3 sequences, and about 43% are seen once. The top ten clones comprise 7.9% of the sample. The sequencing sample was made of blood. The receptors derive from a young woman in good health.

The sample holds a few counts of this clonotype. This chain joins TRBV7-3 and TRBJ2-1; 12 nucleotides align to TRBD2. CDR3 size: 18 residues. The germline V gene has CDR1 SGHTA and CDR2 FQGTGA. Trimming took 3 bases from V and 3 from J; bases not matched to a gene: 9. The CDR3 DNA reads TGTGCCAGCAGCTTCCTAGCGGGGGGGCCCTCTGACTACAATGAGCAGTTCTTC. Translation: CASSFLAGGPSDYNEQFF.

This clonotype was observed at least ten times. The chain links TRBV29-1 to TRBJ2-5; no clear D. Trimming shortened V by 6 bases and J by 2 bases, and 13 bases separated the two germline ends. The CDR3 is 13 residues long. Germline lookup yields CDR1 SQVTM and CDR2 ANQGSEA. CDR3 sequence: CSVETGIQETQYF. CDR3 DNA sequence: TGCAGCGTGGAAACTGGGATTCAAGAGACCCAGTACTTC.

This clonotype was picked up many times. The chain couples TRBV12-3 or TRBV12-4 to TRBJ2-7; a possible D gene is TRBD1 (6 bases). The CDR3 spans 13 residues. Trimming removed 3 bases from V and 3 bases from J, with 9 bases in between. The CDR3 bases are TGTGCCAGCAGTTTCGGCAGGGGCTACGAGCAGTACTTC. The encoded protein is CASSFGRGYEQYF.

In nucleotides, the CDR3 is TGCGCCAGCAGCGTATACGGGACAGGGTCGGCCGGGGTGGGTGAGCAGTTCTTC. Encoded protein: CASSVYGTGSAGVGEQFF. The rearrangement links TRBV5-1 to TRBJ2-1; 9 bases are a match to TRBD1. V trimming: 4 bases; J trimming: 9 bases; junction bases outside the gene matches: 20. The CDR3 loop spans 18 amino acids. Per germline, CDR1 SGHRS and CDR2 YFSETQ.

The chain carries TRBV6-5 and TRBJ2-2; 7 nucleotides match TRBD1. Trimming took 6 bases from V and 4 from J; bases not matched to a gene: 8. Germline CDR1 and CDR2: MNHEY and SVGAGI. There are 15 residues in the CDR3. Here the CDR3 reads CASSRWDSFTGELFF. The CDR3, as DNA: TGTGCCAGCAGCCGGTGGGACAGCTTCACCGGGGAGCTGTTTTTT.

The CDR3 nucleotides read TGTGCCAGCAGCACCGGGACTACCACTGGACACGAGCAGTACTTC. Protein: CASSTGTTTGHEQYF. The chain recombines TRBV5-6 with TRBJ2-7, with 7 bases that match TRBD2. V shed 4 bases, J shed 5 bases, and the junction held 12 bases outside the gene matches. The CDR3 runs 15 residues. Germline CDR1 and CDR2: SGHDT and YYEEEE. Full variable domain (remainder filled in from reference TRBV5-6 and TRBJ2-7): DAGVTQSPTHLIKTRGQQVTLRCSPKSGHDTVSWYQQALGQGPQFIFQYYEEEERQRGNFPDRFSGHQFPNYSSELNVNALLLGDSALYLCASSTGTTTGHEQYFGPGTRLTVT.